A selection of T cell receptor beta chains follows, all from one sample in a study of blood T cells in healthy people across ages. TCRdb fed the 5' RACE reads into MiXCR, producing one record per CDR3 protein. The sample consists of hundreds of thousands of distinct CDR3 sequences, under 30% of them appearing once. The sample comprised blood. The receptors shown here come from a woman at least 80 years old in good health. CDR3s include the opening cysteine and the closing phenylalanine or tryptophan. The D gene is left open where the match is weak. The listing skips clone size in some rows; elsewhere it reads once, few, many or a size class.

D gene	clone size	V gene	J gene	CDR3 DNA	CDR3 protein
TRBD2	many	TRBV7-7	TRBJ2-1	TGTGCCAGCAGCGTGGCGGCAGCGGGGGGGCCGGGCGATGAGCAGTTCTTC	CASSVAAAGGPGDEQFF
.	few	TRBV11-2	TRBJ2-1	TGTGCCAGCAGTTGGGCAGGGAGGAATGAGCAGTTCTTC	CASSWAGRNEQFF
.	.	TRBV10-3	TRBJ1-5	TGTGCCATCAGCCCGGGGGGATCTAGCAATCAGCCCCAGCATTTT	CAISPGGSSNQPQHF
.	.	TRBV7-2	TRBJ1-4	TGTGCCAGCAGCTTCCACGGGGGGCTGGATGAAAAACTGTTTTTT	CASSFHGGLDEKLFF
.	once	TRBV20-1	TRBJ2-1	TGCAGTGCTGGTCAGTCAGTTAACAATGAGCAGTTCTTC	CSAGQSVNNEQFF
.	.	TRBV20-1	TRBJ1-1	TGCAGCGCTGGTCTTTCGGGGGCGGGGATCTCGCGGAAAGCTTTCTTT	CSAGLSGAGISRKAFF
.	.	TRBV20-1	TRBJ1-1	TGCAGTGCTAGAGGGGCCGGGACCAGGGCTTTCTTT	CSARGAGTRAFF
TRBD1	many	TRBV10-3	TRBJ1-2	TGTGCCATCATGGGACAGGGCCTTTCCACTAACTATGGCTACACCTTC	CAIMGQGLSTNYGYTF
TRBD1	many	TRBV5-1	TRBJ2-7	TGCGCCAGCAGCTTGCCCGGGACAGGATACGAGCAGTACTTC	CASSLPGTGYEQYF
.	.	TRBV12-3/TRBV12-4	TRBJ2-3	TGTGCCAGCAGTTTAGCGAAAGGGCCCCAGTATTTT	CASSLAKGPQYF
.	many	TRBV20-1	TRBJ2-1	TGCAGTGCCAAGAGTGGTGGTCGCTACAATGAGCAGTTCTTC	CSAKSGGRYNEQFF
.	many	TRBV6-5	TRBJ1-1	TGTGCCAGCGGGAAGATCACCGTGAACACTGAAGCTTTCTTT	CASGKITVNTEAFF
.	many	TRBV29-1	TRBJ2-4	TGCAGCGTTGCGCAGGATCATTCAAACATTCAGTACTTC	CSVAQDHSNIQYF
.	few	TRBV18	TRBJ1-5	TGTGCCAGCTCACCAACCAGCAATCAGCCCCAGCATTTT	CASSPTSNQPQHF
TRBD1	many	TRBV6-6	TRBJ1-4	TGTGCCAGCAGGGCAACAGGGGGAAAACTGTTTTTT	CASRATGGKLFF
TRBD2	many	TRBV20-1	TRBJ2-7	TGCAGTGCTAGTGGCGGGGGGGCGGACGAGCAGTACTTC	CSASGGGADEQYF
.	once	TRBV7-9	TRBJ2-1	TGTGCCAGCAGCCCAACCCTTGGGAATGAGCAGTTCTTC	CASSPTLGNEQFF
.	few	TRBV6-1	TRBJ1-5	TGTGCCAGTTCTCGGGTCCCCCTGGGCAATCAGCCCCAGCATTTT	CASSRVPLGNQPQHF
.	many	TRBV5-1	TRBJ2-7	TGCGCCAGCAGCACCTCGGGGCCGCGGTACGAGCAGTACTTC	CASSTSGPRYEQYF
TRBD2	many	TRBV20-1	TRBJ2-5	TGCAGTGCTACCGTGGGCGGGGGTCCCCAAGAGACCCAGTACTTC	CSATVGGGPQETQYF
.	few	TRBV12-3/TRBV12-4	TRBJ2-2	TGTGCCAGCCAGGAGCCTCCCGGGGAGCTGTTTTTT	CASQEPPGELFF
.	many	TRBV5-1	TRBJ2-3	TGCGCCAGCAGCTTGAGACATGGCACAGATACGCAGTATTTT	CASSLRHGTDTQYF
.	.	TRBV6-6	TRBJ1-6	TGTGCCAGCAGTTACGGGGGTCGACATTTCAATTCACCCCTCCACTTT	CASSYGGRHFNSPLHF
.	many	TRBV3-1	TRBJ2-3	TGTGCCAGCCGACAGGGACTTAGTACGCAGTATTTT	CASRQGLSTQYF
TRBD1	.	TRBV6-5	TRBJ2-5	TGTGCCAGCAGTCGCCGACTCACAGGGGTGCAGGAGACCCAGTACTTC	CASSRRLTGVQETQYF
.	many	TRBV3-1	TRBJ2-5	TGTGCCAGCAGCGCCCGGGAGACCCAGTACTTC	CASSARETQYF
.	once	TRBV6-6	TRBJ2-7	TGTGCCAGCAACCCCGCACACGAGCAGTACTTC	CASNPAHEQYF
TRBD2	.	TRBV20-1	TRBJ2-1	TGCAGTGCTAGAGTTCGCGAGGGTCTAGCGGGGGTAAATGAGCAGTTCTTC	CSARVREGLAGVNEQFF
.	.	TRBV5-5	TRBJ2-7	TGTGCCAGCAGCTTGACAACAGCTTACGAGCAGTACTTC	CASSLTTAYEQYF
.	many	TRBV5-1	TRBJ2-4	TGCGCCAGCAGCTTGGGGGTTGACAAAAACATTCAGTACTTC	CASSLGVDKNIQYF
.	few	TRBV7-3	TRBJ1-3	TGTGCCAGCAGCTTAACCGGGATGACTGGAAACACCATATATTTT	CASSLTGMTGNTIYF
TRBD2	.	TRBV5-1	TRBJ2-5	TGCGCCAGCAGCTTTTCTGAAGCGGGGTCGGAGACCCAGTACTTC	CASSFSEAGSETQYF
TRBD1	.	TRBV6-2/TRBV6-3	TRBJ2-1	TGTGCCAGCGGAGCCCTGGGACAGGGGGGTAATGAGCAGTTCTTC	CASGALGQGGNEQFF
.	few	TRBV11-1	TRBJ1-6	TGTGCCAGCAGCTCCAGGGTTGGTTCAGGGTCGGCACCCCTCCACTTT	CASSSRVGSGSAPLHF
.	few	TRBV6-6	TRBJ1-4	TGTGCCAGCAGTTCCGAGCGGGGGGCGTCTAATGAAAAACTGTTTTTT	CASSSERGASNEKLFF